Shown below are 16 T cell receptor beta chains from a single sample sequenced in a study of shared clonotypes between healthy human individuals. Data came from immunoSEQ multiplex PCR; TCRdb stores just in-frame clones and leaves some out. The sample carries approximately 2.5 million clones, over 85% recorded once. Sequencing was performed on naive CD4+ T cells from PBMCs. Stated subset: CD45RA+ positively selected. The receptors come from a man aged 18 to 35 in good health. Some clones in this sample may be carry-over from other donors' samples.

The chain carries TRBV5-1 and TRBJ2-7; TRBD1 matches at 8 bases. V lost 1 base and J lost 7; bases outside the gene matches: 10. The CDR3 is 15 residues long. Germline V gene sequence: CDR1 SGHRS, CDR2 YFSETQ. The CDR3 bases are TGCGCCAGCAGCTTGTATGCCCAGGGGGCAGGAGAGCAGTACTTC. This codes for CASSLYAQGAGEQYF.

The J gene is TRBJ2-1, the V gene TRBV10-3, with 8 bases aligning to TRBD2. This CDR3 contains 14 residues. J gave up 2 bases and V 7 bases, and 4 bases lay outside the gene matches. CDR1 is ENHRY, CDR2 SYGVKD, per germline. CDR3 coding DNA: TGTGCCATCACCAATAGCGGGGCCTACAATGAGCAGTTCTTC. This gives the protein CAITNSGAYNEQFF.

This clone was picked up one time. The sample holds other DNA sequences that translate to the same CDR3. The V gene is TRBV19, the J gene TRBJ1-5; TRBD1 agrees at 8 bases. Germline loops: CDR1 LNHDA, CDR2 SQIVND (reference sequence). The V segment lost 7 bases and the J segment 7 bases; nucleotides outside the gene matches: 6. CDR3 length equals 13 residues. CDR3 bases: TGTGCCAGTAAGGACAGGGCTGGACAGCCCCAGCATTTT. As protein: CASKDRAGQPQHF.

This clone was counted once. The CDR3 bases are TGTGCCAGCAGCCTAACAGCCTTACTTAATGAAAAACTGTTTTTT. It yields the protein CASSLTALLNEKLFF. The rearrangement uses TRBV7-2 and TRBJ1-4; D is unresolved. V was clipped by 5 bases and J by 4 bases, with 14 bases between them. The CDR3 has 15 amino acids. Germline-derived CDR1 and CDR2 are SGHTA and FQGNSA. Variable domain in full (rest from reference TRBV7-2 and TRBJ1-4): GAGVSQSPSNKVTEKGKDVELRCDPISGHTALYWYRQSLGQGLEFLIYFQGNSAPDKSGLPSDRFSAERTGGSVSTLTIQRTQQEDSAVYLCASSLTALLNEKLFFGSGTQLSVL.

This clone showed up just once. The CDR3 DNA is TGTGCCAGCAGCCCGCGGACTAGCGGGAGGAATGAGCAGTTCTTC. As protein: CASSPRTSGRNEQFF. The chain carries TRBV6-5 and TRBJ2-1, with 14 bases identical to TRBD2. The CDR3 sequence is 15 residues long. The V and J ends lost 6 bases and 7 bases, in that order; junction bases with no gene match: 5. Germline CDR1 reads MNHEY; CDR2 reads SVGAGI.

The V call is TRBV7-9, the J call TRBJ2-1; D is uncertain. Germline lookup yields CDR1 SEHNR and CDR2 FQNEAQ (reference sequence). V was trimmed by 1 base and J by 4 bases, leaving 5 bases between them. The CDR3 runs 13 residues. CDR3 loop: CASSLDLYNEQFF. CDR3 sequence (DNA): TGTGCCAGCAGCTTAGATTTGTACAATGAGCAGTTCTTC. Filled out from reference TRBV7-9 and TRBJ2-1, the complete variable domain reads DTGVSQNPRHKITKRGQNVTFRCDPISEHNRLYWYRQTLGQGPEFLTYFQNEAQLEKSRLLSDRFSAERPKGSFSTLEIQRTEQGDSAMYLCASSLDLYNEQFFGPGTRLTVL.

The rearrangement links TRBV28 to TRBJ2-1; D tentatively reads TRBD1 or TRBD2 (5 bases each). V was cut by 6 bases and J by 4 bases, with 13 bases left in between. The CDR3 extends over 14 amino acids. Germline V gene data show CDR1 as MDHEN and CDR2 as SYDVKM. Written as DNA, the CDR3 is TGTGCCAGCAGACCCGGGACGCTGTACAATGAGCAGTTCTTC. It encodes CASRPGTLYNEQFF.

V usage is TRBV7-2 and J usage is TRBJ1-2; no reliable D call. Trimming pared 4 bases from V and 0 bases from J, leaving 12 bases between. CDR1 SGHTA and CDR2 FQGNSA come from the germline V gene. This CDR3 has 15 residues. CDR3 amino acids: CASSSWRNSNYGYTF. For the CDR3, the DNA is TGTGCCAGCAGCTCCTGGAGGAACTCTAACTATGGCTACACCTTC.

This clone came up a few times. The CDR3 DNA reads as TGCAGTGCTTACACTGAAGCTTTCTTT. This gives the protein CSAYTEAFF. The chain couples TRBV20-1 to TRBJ1-1; D unresolved. Trimming pared 5 bases from V and 3 bases from J, leaving 1 base between. The CDR3 is made up of 9 amino acids. Germline values: CDR1 DFQATT, CDR2 SNEGSKA (reference sequence).

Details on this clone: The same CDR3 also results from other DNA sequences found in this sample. The CDR3 protein is CASSSRLAGYNEQFF. Here the CDR3 DNA reads TGTGCCAGCAGCTCCAGACTAGCGGGTTACAATGAGCAGTTCTTC. This sequence joins TRBV6-5 and TRBJ2-1, with 10 bases matching TRBD2. This CDR3 spans 15 amino acids. V dropped 6 bases and J dropped 4; count of bases not matched to a gene: 6. The V gene's germline CDR1 is MNHEY and CDR2 SVGAGI.

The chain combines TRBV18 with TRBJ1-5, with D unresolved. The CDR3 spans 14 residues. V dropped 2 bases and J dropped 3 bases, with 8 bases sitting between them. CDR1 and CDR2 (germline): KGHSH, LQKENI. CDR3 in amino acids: CASSPMRDNQPQHF. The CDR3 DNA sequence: TGTGCCAGCTCACCAATGCGGGACAATCAGCCCCAGCATTTT.

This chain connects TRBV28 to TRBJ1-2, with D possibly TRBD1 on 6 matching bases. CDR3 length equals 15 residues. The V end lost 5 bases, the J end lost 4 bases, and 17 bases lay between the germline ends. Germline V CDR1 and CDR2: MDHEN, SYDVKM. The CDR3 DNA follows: TGTGCCAGCAGTGAACAGGGCAGAGGGGGCTATGGCTACACCTTC. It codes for CASSEQGRGGYGYTF.

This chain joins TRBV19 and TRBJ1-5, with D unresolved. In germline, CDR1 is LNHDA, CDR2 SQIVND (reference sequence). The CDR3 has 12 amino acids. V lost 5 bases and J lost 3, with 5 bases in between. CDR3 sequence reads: CASSGNNQPQHF. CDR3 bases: TGTGCCAGTAGTGGAAACAATCAGCCCCAGCATTTT. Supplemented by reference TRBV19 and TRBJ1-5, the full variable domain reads DGGITQSPKYLFRKEGQNVTLSCEQNLNHDAMYWYRQDPGQGLRLIYYSQIVNDFQKGDIAEGYSVSREKKESFPLTVTSAQKNPTAFYLCASSGNNQPQHFGDGTRLSIL.

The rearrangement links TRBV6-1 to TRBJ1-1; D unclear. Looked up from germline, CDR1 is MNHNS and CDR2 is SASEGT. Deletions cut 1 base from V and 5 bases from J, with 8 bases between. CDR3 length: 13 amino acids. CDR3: CASSEVQWTEAFF. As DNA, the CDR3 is TGTGCCAGCAGTGAAGTACAGTGGACTGAAGCTTTCTTT.

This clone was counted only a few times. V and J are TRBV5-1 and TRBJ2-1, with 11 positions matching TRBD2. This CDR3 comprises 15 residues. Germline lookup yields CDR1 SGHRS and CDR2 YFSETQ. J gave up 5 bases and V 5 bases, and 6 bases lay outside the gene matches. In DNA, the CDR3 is TGCGCCAGCAGGCTCGGGACTAGCGGTAACAATGAGCAGTTCTTC. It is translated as CASRLGTSGNNEQFF.

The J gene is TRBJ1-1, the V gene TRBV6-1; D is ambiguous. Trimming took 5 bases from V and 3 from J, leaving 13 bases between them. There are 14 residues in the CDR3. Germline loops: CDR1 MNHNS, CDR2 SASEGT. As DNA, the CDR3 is TGTGCCAGCAGTCCCTGGAGGAGGGACACTGAAGCTTTCTTT. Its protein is CASSPWRRDTEAFF.